What follows are 18 T cell receptor beta chains derived from one specimen sequenced in a study of T cell changes during pregnancy in multiple sclerosis. TCRdb's table, derived via immunoSEQ multiplex PCR, lists solely in-frame clones and lacks some. The sample lists tens of thousands of clones; roughly 87% were seen once. This specimen consisted of CD8+ T cells from peripheral blood mononuclear cells, obtained in the second trimester of pregnancy. These receptors all come from a female donor with multiple sclerosis, enrolled in a pregnancy study.

The V gene is TRBV7-2, the J gene TRBJ2-1, with D maybe TRBD2 (5 bases). The CDR3 loop spans 15 amino acids. CDR1 is SGHTA and CDR2 is FQGNSA in the germline V gene. V lost 3 bases to trimming and J lost 7 bases, with 16 bases between them. The CDR3 sequence is CASSFDGGTGNEQFF. The CDR3, as DNA: TGTGCCAGCAGCTTTGACGGAGGTACGGGGAATGAGCAGTTCTTC.

This clone has only one observation. This chain connects TRBV11-1 to TRBJ1-1; no definite D call. This CDR3 spans 12 amino acids. Germline lookup yields CDR1 SGHAT and CDR2 FQDESV (reference sequence). V was shortened by 5 bases and J by 4 bases, with 8 bases between the two germline ends. The CDR3, as DNA: TGTGCCAGCAGCCGACTGGGCACTGAAGCTTTCTTT. Protein: CASSRLGTEAFF.

The chain uses TRBV4-1 and TRBJ1-1; D uncertain. The CDR3 has 13 amino acids. Trimming took 8 bases from V and 4 from J, leaving 14 bases between them. Germline V gives CDR1 MGHRA, CDR2 YSYEKL. In DNA form, the CDR3 reads TGCGCCAGCGTGGGGAGTTGGGGCACTGAAGCTTTCTTT. It translates to CASVGSWGTEAFF.

The chain couples TRBV4-3 to TRBJ2-7; D is undetermined. With 0 bases removed from V and 3 bases from J, the gap between germline ends came to 6 bases. The CDR3 contains 13 residues. CDR1 is LGHNA and CDR2 is YSLEER in the germline V gene. The CDR3, as DNA: TGCGCCAGCAGCCAAGATCGCGGCTACGAGCAGTACTTC. Translating gives CASSQDRGYEQYF.

The chain is built from TRBV6-1 and TRBJ1-1; D may be TRBD1 (6 bases). The CDR3 contains 13 residues. V was clipped by 8 bases and J by 2 bases, with 12 bases between them. Germline-derived CDR1 and CDR2 are MNHNS and SASEGT. CDR3 in amino acids: CASGGQINTEAFF. The CDR3 nucleotides read TGTGCCAGCGGAGGACAGATAAACACTGAAGCTTTCTTT.

The gene calls are TRBV6-5 and TRBJ2-7; perhaps TRBD1 as D (6 bases). Germline V gene data show CDR1 as MNHEY and CDR2 as SVGAGI. Trimming pared 0 bases from V and 2 bases from J, leaving 11 bases between. This CDR3 has 15 amino acids. The CDR3 loop reads CASSYSPDSPYEQYF. CDR3 sequence (DNA): TGTGCCAGCAGTTACTCGCCGGACAGCCCCTACGAGCAGTACTTC.

This chain joins TRBV6-5 and TRBJ1-2; weak D call: TRBD1 (5 bases). CDR3 length: 14 residues. The germline CDR1 and CDR2 sequences are MNHEY and SVGAGI. V was cut by 6 bases and J by 2 bases, with 13 bases left in between. The CDR3 DNA is TGTGCCAGCAGCCCCTTTTCAGGGAACTATGGCTACACCTTC. It codes for CASSPFSGNYGYTF.

The CDR3 spells CASSQDSSNNEQFF. CDR3 coding DNA: TGCGCCAGCAGCCAAGATAGCAGCAACAATGAGCAGTTCTTC. The gene calls are TRBV4-3 and TRBJ2-1; D uncertain. This CDR3 is built from 14 residues. Trimming left V 0 bases short and J 5 bases short, with 8 bases between. Germline-derived CDR1 and CDR2 are LGHNA and YSLEER.

This sequence joins TRBV7-2 and TRBJ2-7; a weak D match, TRBD1 (5 bases). The ends were cut back, 0 bases at V and 5 bases at J, with 8 bases in the middle. This CDR3 spans 13 amino acids. CDR1 and CDR2 from the germline V gene are SGHTA and FQGNSA. The CDR3 spells CASSLAPGNEQYF. CDR3 nucleotides: TGTGCCAGCAGCTTAGCGCCAGGGAACGAGCAGTACTTC.

The DNA for the CDR3 is TGCGCCAGCACCGGGACAGGTTACAATGAGCAGTTCTTC. Its translation: CASTGTGYNEQFF. V is TRBV5-1 and J is TRBJ2-1; 8 bases match TRBD1. With V trimmed by 6 bases and J by 4 bases, 3 bases remained unmatched. The germline gives CDR1 SGHRS, CDR2 YFSETQ. This CDR3 spans 13 amino acids. Using reference TRBV5-1 and TRBJ2-1 for the parts outside the CDR3, the full variable domain is KAGVTQTPRYLIKTRGQQVTLSCSPISGHRSVSWYQQTPGQGLQFLFEYFSETQRNKGNFPGRFSGRQFSNSRSEMNVSTLELGDSALYLCASTGTGYNEQFFGPGTRLTVL.

This sequence joins TRBV21-1 and TRBJ2-5; the D call in the table, TRBD1, was not verified against the DNA. TRBV21-1 is shown as a pseudogene. This CDR3 is built from 19 residues. CDR3 nucleotide sequence: TGTGCCAGCAGTACCCCAAGGAGGATTGGACAGGGGTCCCGTGAGACCCAGTACTTC. Protein sequence: CASSTPRRIGQGSRETQYF.

The chain employs TRBV5-6 and TRBJ2-3; D is undetermined. The CDR3 is 12 amino acids. Germline V gives CDR1 SGHDT, CDR2 YYEEEE. Trimming shortened V by 4 bases and J by 4 bases, and 7 bases separated the two germline ends. CDR3 in amino acids: CASSLSSDTQYF. As DNA, the CDR3 is TGTGCCAGCAGCCTCTCTTCAGATACGCAGTATTTT.

A single count supports this clone. V and J are TRBV29-1 and TRBJ2-2; 7 nucleotides agree with TRBD2. The CDR3 length is 13 residues. CDR1 and CDR2 (germline): SQVTM, ANQGSEA. V dropped 5 bases and J dropped 6; count of bases not matched to a gene: 6. Here the CDR3 DNA reads TGCAGCGTTTATAGCGGGTTGCCCGGGGAGCTGTTTTTT. Amino acid sequence: CSVYSGLPGELFF.

The chain employs TRBV11-2 and TRBJ1-1; D ambiguous. Germline CDR1 SGHAT, CDR2 FQNNGV. The CDR3 has 11 amino acids. Trimming pared 1 base from V and 8 bases from J, leaving 5 bases between. CDR3 in DNA: TGTGCCAGCAGCTTAGGAGGGGAAGCTTTCTTT. Protein product: CASSLGGEAFF. The full variable domain, in which reference TRBV11-2 and TRBJ1-1 provide the parts outside the CDR3, is EAGVAQSPRYKIIEKRQSVAFWCNPISGHATLYWYQQILGQGPKLLIQFQNNGVVDDSQLPKDRFSAERLKGVDSTLKIQPAKLEDSAVYLCASSLGGEAFFGQGTRLTVV.

This clone occurred once. This sequence joins TRBV28 and TRBJ2-1, with 7 bases fitting TRBD2. The germline gives CDR1 MDHEN, CDR2 SYDVKM. The V and J ends lost 5 bases and 12 bases, in that order; junction bases with no gene match: 16. This CDR3 has 15 residues. CDR3 loop: CASSSSTSSLTWQFF. The CDR3 DNA is TGTGCCAGCAGTAGCTCGACTAGCAGCCTTACATGGCAGTTCTTC.

This sequence joins TRBV5-1 and TRBJ1-2; the D gene is possibly TRBD1 (5 bases). Trimming pared 2 bases from V and 4 bases from J, leaving 18 bases between. The germline V gene has CDR1 SGHRS and CDR2 YFSETQ. The CDR3 length is 16 residues. The CDR3 bases are TGCGCCAGCAGCTTTCGGGACCGAGGAGGGTCCTATGGCTACACCTTC. Protein sequence: CASSFRDRGGSYGYTF.

The CDR3 DNA is TGTGCCAGCAGCTTAAACTCCGGGGAGCTGTTTTTT. Protein product: CASSLNSGELFF. The chain combines TRBV7-3 with TRBJ2-2; D ambiguous. The ends were cut back, 1 base at V and 6 bases at J, with 3 bases in the middle. The CDR3 sequence is 12 residues long. Germline CDR1 and CDR2: SGHTA and FQGTGA.

This clone was seen just once. CDR3 sequence reads: CASSTLAGDSYEQYF. In DNA form, the CDR3 reads TGTGCCAGCAGCACACTAGCGGGGGATTCCTACGAGCAGTACTTC. V is TRBV9 and J is TRBJ2-7; TRBD2 matches at 11 bases. The CDR3 consists of 15 residues. V shed 4 bases, J shed 1 base, and the junction held 4 bases outside the gene matches. The germline V gene has CDR1 SGDLS and CDR2 YYNGEE.